The present T cell receptor (beta chain) was sequenced within a study of T cell responses to AZD1222 COVID-19 vaccine. Notes on the study in general: Spike-spanning, vaccine-associated CD4 TCRs were dominant at 160-218 and 743-854. The study found Spike-specific TCR breadth and depth rose after two AZD1222 doses.

V shed 1 base and J shed 5 bases, with 15 bases lying between them. The length of the CDR3 is 15 residues. CDR1 is SGHTA and CDR2 is FQGNSA in the germline V gene. TCRdb's table, derived via immunoSEQ multiplex PCR, lists solely in-frame clones and lacks some. The data hold about 120,000 clones, with roughly 92% observed a single time. As regards this clone: Its antigen remains unidentified.

Sequencing used peripheral blood, obtained on day 0 of AZD1222 vaccination. The chain has TRBV7-2 and TRBJ2-7; the D call may be TRBD1 or TRBD2 (5 bases each). The sequence was obtained from an adult in good health. The CDR3 nucleotides read TGTGCCAGCAGCTTAGTTTCGGGGCAGGCCCACGAGCAGTACTTC. Amino acid sequence: CASSLVSGQAHEQYF. Drawing the rest from reference TRBV7-2 and TRBJ2-7, the complete variable domain is GAGVSQSPSNKVTEKGKDVELRCDPISGHTALYWYRQSLGQGLEFLIYFQGNSAPDKSGLPSDRFSAERTGGSVSTLTIQRTQQEDSAVYLCASSLVSGQAHEQYFGPGTRLTVT.